The 8 T cell receptor beta chains in this list originate from one sample, sequenced in a study of blood T cell repertoires in COVID-19. Measured with immunoSEQ multiplex PCR; TCRdb has only the in-frame clones, and not every one. This repertoire shows about 270,000 clones, more than 75% found once; its top ten account for roughly 8.5%. The sample was peripheral blood. These receptors originate from a man in his forties with active or convalescent COVID-19.

This clone was seen a handful of times. The rearrangement joins TRBV2 to TRBJ1-6; D ambiguous. The CDR3 runs to 13 residues. Trimming removed 6 bases at V and 3 bases at J, with 6 bases between. Germline-derived CDR1 and CDR2 are SNHLY and FYNNEI. CDR3 loop: CASSPGYNSPLHF. The CDR3, as DNA: TGTGCCAGCAGCCCAGGCTATAATTCACCCCTCCACTTT. Using reference TRBV2 and TRBJ1-6 for the parts outside the CDR3, the full variable domain is EPEVTQTPSHQVTQMGQEVILRCVPISNHLYFYWYRQILGQKVEFLVSFYNNEISEKSEIFDDQFSVERPDGSNFTLKIRSTKLEDSAMYFCASSPGYNSPLHFGNGTRLTVT.

This clone was recorded a few times. The chain is built from TRBV5-1 and TRBJ1-5, with D maybe TRBD1 (6 bases). Germline V gene data show CDR1 as SGHRS and CDR2 as YFSETQ. The CDR3 spans 15 residues. The germline V and J ends were trimmed by 7 bases and 0 bases, with 14 bases remaining between them. The CDR3 DNA follows: TGCGCCAGCCGCAGCGGGGGCGGTAGCAATCAGCCCCAGCATTTT. This encodes CASRSGGGSNQPQHF.

The chain employs TRBV18 and TRBJ2-7; 7 bases align to TRBD1. The V gene's germline CDR1 is KGHSH and CDR2 LQKENI. With 2 bases clipped from V and 0 bases from J, the junction kept 10 bases outside the gene matches. The CDR3 extends over 17 amino acids. The CDR3 region has the DNA TGTGCCAGCTCACCATTAATAGGGGACAGCAGCTCCTACGAGCAGTACTTC. This gives the protein CASSPLIGDSSSYEQYF.

CDR3 sequence: CAWRKGRLEDTQYF. The CDR3 DNA reads TGTGCCTGGAGGAAGGGGCGGCTAGAAGATACGCAGTATTTT. The J gene is TRBJ2-3, the V gene TRBV30; D perhaps matches TRBD1 (5 bases). The V end was cut by 3 bases, the J end by 5 bases, with 15 bases between. The CDR3 is made up of 14 amino acids. Per germline, CDR1 GTSNPN and CDR2 SVGIG (reference sequence).

V usage is TRBV24-1 and J usage is TRBJ2-3; weak D call: TRBD1 (5 bases). Germline V gene sequence: CDR1 KGHDR, CDR2 SFDVKD. This CDR3 has 14 amino acids. The germline V and J ends were trimmed by 9 bases and 1 base, with 13 bases remaining between them. DNA for the CDR3: TGTGCCACCGGGGCCCAGGACCGCACAGATACGCAGTATTTT. This translates into CATGAQDRTDTQYF.

This CDR3 is CASSWGGNQPQHF. The CDR3 nucleotides are TGCGCCAGCTCGTGGGGGGGCAATCAGCCCCAGCATTTT. The chain joins TRBV10-2 to TRBJ1-5; possibly TRBD1 for D (5 bases). The CDR3 runs 13 residues. Germline V lookup: CDR1 WSHSY, CDR2 SAAADI. The V and J ends lost 8 bases and 2 bases respectively, with 10 bases between them.

The CDR3: CASRSDSSNEKLFF. DNA of the CDR3: TGCGCCAGCAGGTCCGACAGTTCTAATGAAAAACTGTTTTTT. This chain links TRBV5-1 with TRBJ1-4; D possibly corresponds to TRBD1 (5 bases). This CDR3 has 14 amino acids. Trimming removed 5 bases from V and 3 bases from J, with 11 bases in between. CDR1 SGHRS and CDR2 YFSETQ come from the germline V gene.

The CDR3 spells CATSDPSTQNNEQFF. CDR3 bases: TGTGCCACCAGTGATCCAAGTACACAGAACAATGAGCAGTTCTTC. The chain joins TRBV24-1 to TRBJ2-1; D ambiguous. This CDR3 is 15 amino acids long. Germline CDR1 reads KGHDR; CDR2 reads SFDVKD. Deletions cut 3 bases from V and 5 bases from J, with 13 bases between.